A single sample is the source of the 8 T cell receptor beta chains below, sequenced in a study of Ad26.COV2.S vaccination and SARS-CoV-2 variants. Using immunoSEQ multiplex PCR, the repertoire was profiled, and TCRdb retains in-frame clones only, with some absent. In the table there are hundreds of thousands of clones, around 90% of which are singletons. Documented treatment: roughly 18 received Ad26.COV2.S at low or high dose, single or two shots; a few received placebo; per-sample allocation not given. Samples analyzed were those drawn on day 63 after the first vaccine or placebo injection. The sequenced sample was peripheral blood, obtained in a trial of Ad26.COV2.S vaccine versus placebo. The source is a person aged 18-60 years who received the Ad26.COV2.S COVID-19 vaccine or a placebo.

The chain recombines TRBV9 with TRBJ2-1; D is unresolved. The V gene lost 0 bases and the J gene lost 5 bases, with 3 bases spanning the gap. The CDR3 sequence is 12 residues long. The germline gives CDR1 SGDLS, CDR2 YYNGEE. CDR3: CASSVEDNEQFF. For the CDR3, the DNA is TGTGCCAGCAGCGTAGAAGACAATGAGCAGTTCTTC.

The CDR3 nucleotides read TGCGCCAGCAGCACCCAGGGACTAGCGGGACAAGAGACCCAGTACTTC. Translation: CASSTQGLAGQETQYF. V and J are TRBV5-1 and TRBJ2-5; 13 bases align to TRBD2. Looked up from germline, CDR1 is SGHRS and CDR2 is YFSETQ. The trim removed 4 bases at V and 2 bases at J, leaving 5 bases unmatched. The CDR3 is 16 amino acids.

The chain couples TRBV6-5 to TRBJ1-3; D is undetermined. There are 14 residues in the CDR3. Germline V gene lookup returns CDR1 MNHEY and CDR2 SVGAGI. Trimming pared 7 bases from V and 0 bases from J, leaving 10 bases between. CDR3 bases: TGTGCCAGCAAGGCGATTTACTCTGGAAACACCATATATTTT. Protein sequence: CASKAIYSGNTIYF.

The chain links TRBV15 to TRBJ2-3, with D perhaps matching TRBD1 (5 bases). This CDR3 spans 14 amino acids. CDR1 is LNHNV, CDR2 YYDKDF, per germline (reference sequence). V shed 1 base and J shed 4 bases, with 9 bases lying between them. For the CDR3, the DNA is TGTGCCACCAGCAGAGGACAGTTCCCAGATACGCAGTATTTT. This encodes CATSRGQFPDTQYF.

This clone was picked up one time. The chain is built from TRBV20-1 and TRBJ2-1, with D perhaps matching TRBD1 or TRBD2 (5 bases each). Trimming cost V 4 bases and J 5 bases, with 6 bases left between them. Germline loops: CDR1 DFQATT, CDR2 SNEGSKA (reference sequence). The CDR3 length is 11 residues. CDR3 residues: CSAMGDNEQFF. CDR3 sequence (DNA): TGCAGTGCTATGGGGGACAATGAGCAGTTCTTC.

V usage is TRBV19 and J usage is TRBJ1-2; D may be TRBD1 (5 bases). This CDR3 has 14 residues. Germline V gene lookup returns CDR1 LNHDA and CDR2 SQIVND (reference sequence). V was pared by 3 bases and J by 4 bases, with 12 bases between. The CDR3 loop reads CASSITRAPYGYTF. CDR3 DNA: TGTGCCAGTAGTATTACCAGGGCTCCCTATGGCTACACCTTC.

The chain employs TRBV6-5 and TRBJ1-1; D perhaps matches TRBD1 (5 bases). Germline V lookup: CDR1 MNHEY, CDR2 SVGAGI. This CDR3 region has 11 residues. Trimming removed 7 bases from V and 8 bases from J, with 11 bases in between. The DNA of the CDR3 is TGTGCCAGCAAATCGTGGGGGGAAGCTTTCTTT. As protein: CASKSWGEAFF.

The J gene is TRBJ2-6, the V gene TRBV30; D uncertain. The germline V gene has CDR1 GTSNPN and CDR2 SVGIG (reference sequence). The CDR3 has 15 amino acids. Trimming shortened V by 0 bases and J by 5 bases, and 11 bases separated the two germline ends. The CDR3 sequence is CAWSVRSLRANVLTF. The CDR3 DNA is TGTGCCTGGAGTGTACGGAGCCTCCGGGCCAACGTCCTGACTTTC.